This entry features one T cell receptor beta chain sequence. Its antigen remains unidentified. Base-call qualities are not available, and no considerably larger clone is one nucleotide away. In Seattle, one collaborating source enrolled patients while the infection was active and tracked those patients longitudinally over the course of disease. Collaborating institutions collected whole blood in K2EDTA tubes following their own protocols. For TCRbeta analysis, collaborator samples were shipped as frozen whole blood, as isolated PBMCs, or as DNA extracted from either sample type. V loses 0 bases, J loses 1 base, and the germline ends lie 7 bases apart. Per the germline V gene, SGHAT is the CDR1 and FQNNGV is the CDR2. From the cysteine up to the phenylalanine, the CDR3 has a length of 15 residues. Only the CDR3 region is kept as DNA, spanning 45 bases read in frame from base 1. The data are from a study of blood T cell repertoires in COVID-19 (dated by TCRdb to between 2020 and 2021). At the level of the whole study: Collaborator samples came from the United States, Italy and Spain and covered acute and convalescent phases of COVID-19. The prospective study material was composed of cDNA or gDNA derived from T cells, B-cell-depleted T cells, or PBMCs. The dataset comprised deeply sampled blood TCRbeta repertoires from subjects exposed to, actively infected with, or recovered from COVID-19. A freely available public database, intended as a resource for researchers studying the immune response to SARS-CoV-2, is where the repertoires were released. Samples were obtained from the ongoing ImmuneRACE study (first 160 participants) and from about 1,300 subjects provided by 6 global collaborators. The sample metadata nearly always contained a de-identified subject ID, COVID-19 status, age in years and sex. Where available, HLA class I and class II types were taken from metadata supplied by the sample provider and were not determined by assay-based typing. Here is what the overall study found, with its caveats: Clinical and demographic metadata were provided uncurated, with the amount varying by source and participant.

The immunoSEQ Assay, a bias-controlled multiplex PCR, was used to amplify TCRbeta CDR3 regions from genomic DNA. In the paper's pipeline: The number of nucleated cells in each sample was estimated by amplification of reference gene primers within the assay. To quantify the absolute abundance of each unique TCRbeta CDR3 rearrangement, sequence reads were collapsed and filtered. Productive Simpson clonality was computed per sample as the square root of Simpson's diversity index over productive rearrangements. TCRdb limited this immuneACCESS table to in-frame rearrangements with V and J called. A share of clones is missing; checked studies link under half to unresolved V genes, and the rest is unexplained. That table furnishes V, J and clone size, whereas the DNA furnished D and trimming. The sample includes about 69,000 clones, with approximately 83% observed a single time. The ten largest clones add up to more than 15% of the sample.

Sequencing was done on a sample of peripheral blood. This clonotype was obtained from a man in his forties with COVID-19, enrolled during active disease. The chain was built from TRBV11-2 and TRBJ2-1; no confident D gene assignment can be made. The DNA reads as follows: TGTGCCAGCAGCTTAGAAGAAGAGTCCTACAATGAGCAGTTCTTC. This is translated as CASSLEEESYNEQFF.